Sequencing of this T cell receptor beta chain was carried out in a study of cytomegalovirus exposure and HLA in healthy donors. The CDR3 sequence is 15 residues long. V shed 0 bases and J 2 bases; nucleotides not matched to a gene: 4. Germline V gene sequence: CDR1 SNHLY, CDR2 FYNNEI. This clone has a handful of counts. The antigen is undetermined. The PCR was carried out with 60 Vbeta primers and 13 Jbeta primers. The data were produced by immunoSEQ multiplex PCR, yet TCRdb's version contains in-frame clones alone and is incomplete. The table has 100,000 to 140,000 clones, roughly 82% seen once. Points from the study as a whole: Published work reported that the classifier diagnosed cytomegalovirus status with high specificity and sensitivity. Previous analysis showed most TCR beta V segments were productive about 90% or about 30% of the time. As confirmed in vitro, a few CMV-associated chains were specific for CMV antigens. Differences between HLA loci emerged in a later analysis of TCR association rates, with DRB1 most and HLA-C fewest.

This TCR came from a male donor in good health and CMV-seronegative. V gene TRBV2 combines with J gene TRBJ2-7; the match to TRBD2 covers 7 bases. Sequenced sample: PBMCs. In DNA form, the CDR3 reads TGTGCCAGCAGTGAAGCATCGACTAGCCCCTACGAGCAGTACTTC. It yields the protein CASSEASTSPYEQYF.